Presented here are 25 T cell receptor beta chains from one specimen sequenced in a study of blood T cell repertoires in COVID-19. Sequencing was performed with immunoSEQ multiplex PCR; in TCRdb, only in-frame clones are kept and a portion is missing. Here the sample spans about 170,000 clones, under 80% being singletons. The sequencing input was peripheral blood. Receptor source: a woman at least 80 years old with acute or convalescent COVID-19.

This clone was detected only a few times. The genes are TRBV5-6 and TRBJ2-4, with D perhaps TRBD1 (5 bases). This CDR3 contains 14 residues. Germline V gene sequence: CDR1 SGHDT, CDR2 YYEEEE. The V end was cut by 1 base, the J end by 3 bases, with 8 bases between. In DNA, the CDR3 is TGTGCCAGCAGCTTGATAGGGGACAAAAACATTCAGTACTTC. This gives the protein CASSLIGDKNIQYF.

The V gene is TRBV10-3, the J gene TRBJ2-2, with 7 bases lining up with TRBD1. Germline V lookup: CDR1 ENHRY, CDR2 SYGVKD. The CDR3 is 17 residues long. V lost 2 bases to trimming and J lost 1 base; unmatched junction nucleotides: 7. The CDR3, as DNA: TGTGCCATCAGTGAGGCCTCCGGGACAGTGAACACCGGGGAGCTGTTTTTT. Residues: CAISEASGTVNTGELFF.

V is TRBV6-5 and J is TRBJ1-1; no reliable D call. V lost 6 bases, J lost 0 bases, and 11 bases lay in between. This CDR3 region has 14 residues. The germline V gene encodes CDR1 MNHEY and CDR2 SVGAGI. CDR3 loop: CASRLAGLNTEAFF. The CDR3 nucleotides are TGTGCCAGCAGATTGGCAGGCCTGAACACTGAAGCTTTCTTT.

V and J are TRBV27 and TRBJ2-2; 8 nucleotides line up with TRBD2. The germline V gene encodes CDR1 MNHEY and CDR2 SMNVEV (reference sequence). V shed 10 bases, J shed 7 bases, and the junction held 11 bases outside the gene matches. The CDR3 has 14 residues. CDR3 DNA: TGTGCCACCCAAATCGGGGGGGCCGACGGGGAGCTGTTTTTT. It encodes CATQIGGADGELFF.

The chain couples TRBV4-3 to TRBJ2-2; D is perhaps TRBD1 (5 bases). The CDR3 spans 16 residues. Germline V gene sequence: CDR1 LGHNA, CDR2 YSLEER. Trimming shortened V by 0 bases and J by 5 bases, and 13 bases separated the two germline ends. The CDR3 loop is CASSQDRVPSTGELFF. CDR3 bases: TGCGCCAGCAGCCAAGACAGGGTCCCGAGTACCGGGGAGCTGTTTTTT.

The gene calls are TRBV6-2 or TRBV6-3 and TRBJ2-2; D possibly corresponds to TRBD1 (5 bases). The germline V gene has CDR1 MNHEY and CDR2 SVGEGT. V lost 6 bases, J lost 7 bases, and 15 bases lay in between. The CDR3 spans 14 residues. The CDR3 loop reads CASSLRQSIGELFF. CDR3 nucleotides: TGTGCCAGCAGCCTTAGACAGAGTATCGGGGAGCTGTTTTTT.

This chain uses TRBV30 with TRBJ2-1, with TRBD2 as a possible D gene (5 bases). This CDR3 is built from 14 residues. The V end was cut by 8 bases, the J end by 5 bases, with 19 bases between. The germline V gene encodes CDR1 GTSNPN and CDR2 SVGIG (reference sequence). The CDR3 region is CAAKRWESNNEQFF. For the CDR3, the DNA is TGTGCCGCGAAAAGATGGGAGAGTAACAATGAGCAGTTCTTC.

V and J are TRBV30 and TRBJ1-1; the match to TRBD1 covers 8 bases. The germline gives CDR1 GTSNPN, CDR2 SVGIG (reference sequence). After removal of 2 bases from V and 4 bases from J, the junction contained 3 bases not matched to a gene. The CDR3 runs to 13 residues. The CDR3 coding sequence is TGTGCCTGGAGTCTCGACAGGGGCACTGAAGCTTTCTTT. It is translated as CAWSLDRGTEAFF.

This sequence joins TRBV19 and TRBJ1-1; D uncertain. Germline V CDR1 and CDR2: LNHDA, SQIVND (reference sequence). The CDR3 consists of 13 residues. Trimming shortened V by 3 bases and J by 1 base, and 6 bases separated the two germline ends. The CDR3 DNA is TGTGCCAGTAGTATTGAGAGGAACACTGAAGCTTTCTTT. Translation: CASSIERNTEAFF.

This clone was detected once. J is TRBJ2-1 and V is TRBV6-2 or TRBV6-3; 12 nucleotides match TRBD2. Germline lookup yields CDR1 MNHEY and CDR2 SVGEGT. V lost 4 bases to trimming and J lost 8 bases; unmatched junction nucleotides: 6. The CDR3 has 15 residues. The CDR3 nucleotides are TGTGCCAGCAGTTCACTAGCGGGAGGACAACATGAGCAGTTCTTC. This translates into CASSSLAGGQHEQFF.

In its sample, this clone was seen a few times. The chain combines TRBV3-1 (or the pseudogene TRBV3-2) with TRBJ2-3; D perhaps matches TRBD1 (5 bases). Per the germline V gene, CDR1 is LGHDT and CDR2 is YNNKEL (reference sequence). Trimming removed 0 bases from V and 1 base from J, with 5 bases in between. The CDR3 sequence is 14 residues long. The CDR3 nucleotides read TGTGCCAGCAGCCAAGAAGGGGGCACAGATACGCAGTATTTT. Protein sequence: CASSQEGGTDTQYF.

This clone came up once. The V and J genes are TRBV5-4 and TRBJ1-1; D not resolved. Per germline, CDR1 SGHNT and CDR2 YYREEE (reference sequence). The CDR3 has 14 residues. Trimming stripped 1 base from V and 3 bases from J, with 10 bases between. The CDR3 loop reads CASSLSLSDTEAFF. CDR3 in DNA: TGTGCCAGCAGCTTGTCCCTATCGGACACTGAAGCTTTCTTT.

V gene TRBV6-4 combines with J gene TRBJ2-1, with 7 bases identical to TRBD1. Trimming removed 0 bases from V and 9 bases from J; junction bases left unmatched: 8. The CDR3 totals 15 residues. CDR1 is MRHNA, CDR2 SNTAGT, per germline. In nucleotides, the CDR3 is TGTGCCAGCAGTGACTCGGAACAGGGGTTGGGTGAGCAGTTCTTC. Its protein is CASSDSEQGLGEQFF.

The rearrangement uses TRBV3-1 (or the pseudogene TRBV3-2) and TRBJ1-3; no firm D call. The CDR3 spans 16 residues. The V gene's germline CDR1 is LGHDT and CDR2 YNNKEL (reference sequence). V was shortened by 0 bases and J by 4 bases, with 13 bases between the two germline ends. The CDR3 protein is CASSQDRGPRGNTIYF. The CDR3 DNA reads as TGTGCCAGCAGCCAAGATCGGGGTCCGCGCGGAAACACCATATATTTT.

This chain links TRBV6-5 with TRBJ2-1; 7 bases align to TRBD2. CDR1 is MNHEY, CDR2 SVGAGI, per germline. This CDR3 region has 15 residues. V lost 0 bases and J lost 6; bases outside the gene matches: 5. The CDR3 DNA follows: TGTGCCAGCAGTTACTCCCGGGACTATCCCAATGAGCAGTTCTTC. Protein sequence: CASSYSRDYPNEQFF.

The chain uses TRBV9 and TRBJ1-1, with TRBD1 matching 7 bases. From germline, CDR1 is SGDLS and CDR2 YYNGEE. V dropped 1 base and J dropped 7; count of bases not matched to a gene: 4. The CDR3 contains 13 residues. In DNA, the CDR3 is TGTGCCAGCAGCGTAAGATGGGACAGTGAAGCTTTCTTT. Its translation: CASSVRWDSEAFF.

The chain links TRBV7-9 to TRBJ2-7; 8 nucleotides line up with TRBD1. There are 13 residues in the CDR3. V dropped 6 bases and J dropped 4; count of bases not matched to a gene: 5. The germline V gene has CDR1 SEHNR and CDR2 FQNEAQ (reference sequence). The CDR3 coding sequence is TGTGCCAGCAGGAGGGGACAGGATTACGAGCAGTACTTC. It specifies CASRRGQDYEQYF.

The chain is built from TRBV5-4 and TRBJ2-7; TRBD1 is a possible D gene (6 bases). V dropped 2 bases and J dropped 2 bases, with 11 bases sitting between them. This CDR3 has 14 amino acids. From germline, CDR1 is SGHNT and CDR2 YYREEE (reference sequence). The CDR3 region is CASSFVGAAYEQYF. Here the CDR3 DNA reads TGTGCCAGCAGCTTTGTGGGGGCCGCCTACGAGCAGTACTTC.

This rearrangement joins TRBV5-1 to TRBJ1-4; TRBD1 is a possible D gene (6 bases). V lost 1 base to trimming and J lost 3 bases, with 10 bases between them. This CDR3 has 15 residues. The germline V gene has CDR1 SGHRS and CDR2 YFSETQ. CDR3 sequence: CASSLYGGPNEKLFF. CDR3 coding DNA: TGCGCCAGCAGCTTGTATGGGGGCCCTAATGAAAAACTGTTTTTT.

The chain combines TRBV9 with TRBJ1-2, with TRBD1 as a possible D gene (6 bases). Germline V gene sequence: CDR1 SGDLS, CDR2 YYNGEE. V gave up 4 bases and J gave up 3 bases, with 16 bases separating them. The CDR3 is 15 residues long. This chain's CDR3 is CASSTHWTEDYGYTF. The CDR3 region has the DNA TGTGCCAGCAGCACTCACTGGACAGAAGACTATGGCTACACCTTC.

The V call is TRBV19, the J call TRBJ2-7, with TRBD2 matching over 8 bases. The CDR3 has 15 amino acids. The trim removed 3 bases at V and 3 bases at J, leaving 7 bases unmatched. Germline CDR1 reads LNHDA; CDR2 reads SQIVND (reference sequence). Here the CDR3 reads CASSISRLAGYEQYF. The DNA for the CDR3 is TGTGCCAGTAGTATTTCGCGTCTAGCGGGCTACGAGCAGTACTTC.

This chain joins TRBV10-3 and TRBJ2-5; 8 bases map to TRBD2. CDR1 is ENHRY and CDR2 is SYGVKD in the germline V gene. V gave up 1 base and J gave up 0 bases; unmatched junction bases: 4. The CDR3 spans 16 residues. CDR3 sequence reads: CAISEFLAGNQETQYF. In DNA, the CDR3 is TGTGCCATCAGTGAGTTTCTAGCGGGCAACCAAGAGACCCAGTACTTC.

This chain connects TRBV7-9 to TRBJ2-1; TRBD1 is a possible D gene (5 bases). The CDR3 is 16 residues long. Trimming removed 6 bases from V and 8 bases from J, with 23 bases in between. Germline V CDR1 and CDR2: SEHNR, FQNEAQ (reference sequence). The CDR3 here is CASRPPGFQFRDEQFF. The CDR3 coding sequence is TGTGCCAGCAGACCGCCAGGGTTTCAATTTCGGGATGAGCAGTTCTTC.

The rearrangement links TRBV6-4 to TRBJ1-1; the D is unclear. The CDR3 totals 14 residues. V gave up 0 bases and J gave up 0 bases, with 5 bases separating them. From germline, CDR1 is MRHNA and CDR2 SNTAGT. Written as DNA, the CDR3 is TGTGCCAGCAGTGACTCAAGAGTGAACACTGAAGCTTTCTTT. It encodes CASSDSRVNTEAFF.

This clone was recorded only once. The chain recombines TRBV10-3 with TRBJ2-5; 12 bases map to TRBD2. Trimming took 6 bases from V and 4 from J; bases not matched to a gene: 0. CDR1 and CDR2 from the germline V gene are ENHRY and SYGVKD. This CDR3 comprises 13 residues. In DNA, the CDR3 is TGTGCCATCAGGGGACTAGCGGGAGAGACCCAGTACTTC. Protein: CAIRGLAGETQYF.